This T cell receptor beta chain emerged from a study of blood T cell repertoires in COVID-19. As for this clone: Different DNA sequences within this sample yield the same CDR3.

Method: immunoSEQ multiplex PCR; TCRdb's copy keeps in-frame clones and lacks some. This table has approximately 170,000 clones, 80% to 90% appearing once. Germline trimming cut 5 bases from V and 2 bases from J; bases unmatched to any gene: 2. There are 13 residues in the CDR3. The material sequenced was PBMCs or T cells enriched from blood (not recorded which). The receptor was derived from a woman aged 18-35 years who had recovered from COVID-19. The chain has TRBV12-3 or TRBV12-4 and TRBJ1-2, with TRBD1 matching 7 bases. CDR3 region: CASSPTGNYGYTF. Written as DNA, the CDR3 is TGTGCCAGCAGTCCGACAGGGAACTATGGCTACACCTTC.